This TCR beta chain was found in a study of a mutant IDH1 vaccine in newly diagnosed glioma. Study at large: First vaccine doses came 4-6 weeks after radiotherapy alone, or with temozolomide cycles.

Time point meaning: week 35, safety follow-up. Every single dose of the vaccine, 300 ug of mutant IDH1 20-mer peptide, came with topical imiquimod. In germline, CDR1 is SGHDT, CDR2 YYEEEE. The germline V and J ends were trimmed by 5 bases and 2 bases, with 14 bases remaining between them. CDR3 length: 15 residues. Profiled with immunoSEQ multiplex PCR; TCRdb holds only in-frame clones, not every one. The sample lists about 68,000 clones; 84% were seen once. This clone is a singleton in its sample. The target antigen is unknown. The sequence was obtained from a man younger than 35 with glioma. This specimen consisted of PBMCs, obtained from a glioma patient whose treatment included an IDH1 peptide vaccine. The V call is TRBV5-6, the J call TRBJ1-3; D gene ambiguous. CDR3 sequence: CASRPWWAPGNTIYF. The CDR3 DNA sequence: TGTGCCAGCAGGCCCTGGTGGGCGCCTGGAAACACCATATATTTT.